Listed below are T cell receptor beta chains from one sample, sequenced in a study of shared clonotypes between healthy human individuals. Sequenced by immunoSEQ multiplex PCR; TCRdb stores in-frame clones only, minus some. Here the sample spans about 2.1 million clones, 80% to 95% being singletons. The specimen was naive CD8+ T cells from PBMCs. Receptors originate from a man aged 18 to 30 in good health. Some clones in this sample may be carry-over from other donors' samples. CDR3s include the opening cysteine and the closing phenylalanine or tryptophan. Fields, in order: D gene, clone size, V gene, J gene, CDR3 protein, CDR3 DNA. D genes are given only for firm matches. Not all rows give a size; the values are once, few, many and, for expanded clones, a class.

-,-,TRBV27,TRBJ1-5,CASSKNNQPQHF,TGTGCCAGCAGTAAAAATAATCAGCCCCAGCATTTT
-,-,TRBV30,TRBJ2-1,CAWSVGGGTWHNEQFF,TGTGCCTGGAGTGTAGGAGGGGGGACTTGGCACAATGAGCAGTTCTTC
TRBD2,-,TRBV7-9,TRBJ2-2,CASSPLAGVSTGELFF,TGTGCCAGCAGCCCCTTAGCGGGAGTAAGCACCGGGGAGCTGTTTTTT
-,-,TRBV6-1,TRBJ2-7,CASSEAFLAREQYF,TGTGCCAGCAGTGAAGCATTCCTAGCTCGCGAGCAGTACTTC
TRBD2,-,TRBV9,TRBJ2-1,CASSHTLRGEGLLEQFF,TGTGCCAGCAGCCATACCCTTCGAGGGGAGGGCCTCCTTGAGCAGTTCTTC
-,-,TRBV4-1,TRBJ1-1,CASSRASGSDTNTEAFF,TGCGCCAGCAGCCGGGCGAGCGGAAGCGACACGAACACTGAAGCTTTCTTT
-,-,TRBV6-5,TRBJ2-5,CASSSEGLEEAQYF,TGTGCCAGCAGCTCGGAAGGCCTCGAAGAGGCCCAGTACTTC
-,-,TRBV7-2,TRBJ2-1,CASSFERGAYNEQFF,TGTGCCAGCAGCTTTGAAAGGGGGGCCTACAATGAGCAGTTCTTC
-,-,TRBV5-1,TRBJ2-3,CASSLEGKETFTDTQYF,TGCGCCAGCAGCTTGGAGGGGAAGGAAACCTTCACAGATACGCAGTATTTT
-,-,TRBV28,TRBJ2-7,CASSPKGVRHYEQYF,TGTGCCAGCAGTCCCAAGGGGGTTCGCCACTACGAGCAGTACTTC
-,-,TRBV7-8,TRBJ2-7,CASSFLSDSTYEQYF,TGTGCCAGCAGCTTTTTAAGTGACAGCACCTACGAGCAGTACTTC
-,once,TRBV4-1,TRBJ2-7,CASSQDTESHEQYF,TGCGCCAGCAGCCAAGATACGGAATCTCACGAGCAGTACTTC
-,-,TRBV13,TRBJ2-1,CASSLVGGTYNEQFF,TGTGCCAGCAGCTTAGTTGGTGGGACCTACAATGAGCAGTTCTTC
TRBD2,-,TRBV10-1,TRBJ2-1,CASSDPRLAERNEQFF,TGCGCCAGCAGTGACCCCCGACTAGCGGAGCGGAATGAGCAGTTCTTC
-,-,TRBV19,TRBJ2-1,CASSIDWTQDQYNEQFF,TGTGCCAGTAGTATAGATTGGACCCAGGACCAGTACAATGAGCAGTTCTTC
TRBD1,-,TRBV6-5,TRBJ1-1,CASSMDRADTEAFF,TGTGCCAGCAGCATGGACAGGGCTGACACTGAAGCTTTCTTT
-,-,TRBV28,TRBJ1-5,CASSFGGVGYYSNQPQHF,TGTGCCAGCAGTTTTGGGGGTGTCGGGTACTATAGCAATCAGCCCCAGCATTTT
-,-,TRBV27,TRBJ2-5,CASSPMGETQYF,TGTGCCAGCAGTCCGATGGGAGAGACCCAGTACTTC